A selection of T cell receptor beta chains follows, all from one sample in a study of cytotoxic CD8 clonotypes in ibrutinib-treated CLL. The assay was immunoSEQ multiplex PCR, and TCRdb's table has in-frame clones only and misses some. The profile shows roughly 200,000 clones, about four fifths of them singletons. The material sequenced was PBMCs, taken after 12 months of ibrutinib treatment. The receptors here all came from a human donor with chronic lymphocytic leukemia. The CDR3 runs from the conserved cysteine through the conserved F or W. Fields, in order: CDR3 protein, CDR3 DNA, J gene, V gene, clone size, D gene. D genes are given only for firm matches. The size of a clone is reported for some rows only, either as once, few or many, or as a class for expanded clones.

CDR3: CASSWGTTSYEQYF; DNA: TGTGCCAGCAGCTGGGGGACAACCAGCTACGAGCAGTACTTC; J: TRBJ2-7; V: TRBV28; size: .; D: .
CDR3: CSVLWSTAGNTIYF; DNA: TGCAGCGTATTATGGAGTACGGCTGGAAACACCATATATTTT; J: TRBJ1-3; V: TRBV29-1; size: .; D: .
CDR3: CASSDLTSGRGTDTQYF; DNA: TGTGCCAGTAGTGACCTGACTAGCGGGAGAGGTACAGATACGCAGTATTTT; J: TRBJ2-3; V: TRBV19; size: .; D: TRBD2
CDR3: CASSGGVWDTQYF; DNA: TGTGCCAGCAGCGGAGGGGTGTGGGATACCCAGTACTTC; J: TRBJ2-5; V: TRBV9; size: .; D: .
CDR3: CASSSAKGSRFGQPQHF; DNA: TGTGCCAGCAGCTCGGCGAAGGGTTCAAGGTTCGGGCAGCCCCAGCATTTT; J: TRBJ1-5; V: TRBV5-6; size: few; D: .
CDR3: CASSSRRGGTDTQYF; DNA: TGCGCCAGCAGCAGTCGGAGGGGTGGCACAGATACGCAGTATTTT; J: TRBJ2-3; V: TRBV5-1; size: .; D: .
CDR3: CATIASSSLGSGANVLTF; DNA: TGTGCTACTATTGCCAGCAGCAGTCTTGGGTCTGGGGCCAACGTCCTGACTTTC; J: TRBJ2-6; V: TRBV11-2; size: .; D: .
CDR3: CASTSLGATPNYGYTF; DNA: TGTGCCAGTACCTCCCTAGGGGCAACCCCTAACTATGGCTACACCTTC; J: TRBJ1-2; V: TRBV19; size: .; D: .
CDR3: CASRPGSQPQYF; DNA: TGTGCCAGCAGGCCCGGGAGCCAGCCGCAGTATTTT; J: TRBJ2-3; V: TRBV28; size: .; D: .
CDR3: CASSPLQGVETQYF; DNA: TGTGCCAGCAGCCCCCTACAGGGAGTGGAGACCCAGTACTTC; J: TRBJ2-5; V: TRBV5-8; size: .; D: .
CDR3: CASSLTSGDHNEQFF; DNA: TGCGCCAGCAGCTTAACTAGCGGGGACCACAATGAGCAGTTCTTC; J: TRBJ2-1; V: TRBV5-1; size: .; D: TRBD2
CDR3: CASRPPSTANTEAFF; DNA: TGTGCCAGCAGACCCCCTTCCACAGCTAACACTGAAGCTTTCTTT; J: TRBJ1-1; V: TRBV6-6; size: .; D: .